This T cell receptor (beta chain) was captured in a study of cytotoxic CD8 clonotypes in ibrutinib-treated CLL. Study observations and caveats: Clonality, elevated at ibrutinib response, dropped back toward baseline at progression. The study found baseline clonality above age-matched healthy donors, tracking circulating CD8+ T-cell counts. Public clonotypes were uncommon and contracted or stayed stable on treatment.

Clones were read by immunoSEQ multiplex PCR, and TCRdb kept only the in-frame ones, dropping some. Of tens of thousands of clones in the sample, 56% were seen once. The ends lost 4 bases at V and 5 bases at J; junction bases unmatched: 3. The CDR3 runs to 13 residues. Germline CDR1 LNHDA, CDR2 SQIVND (reference sequence). On this clone itself: Its cognate antigen is unknown.

The sample was PBMCs, taken after 24 months of ibrutinib treatment. This TCR was recovered from a human donor with chronic lymphocytic leukemia. The chain employs TRBV19 and TRBJ1-2, with 8 bases identical to TRBD1. The CDR3 sequence: CASSTTGGYGYTF. CDR3 nucleotides: TGTGCCAGTAGTACTACAGGGGGTTATGGCTACACCTTC. The full variable domain, rest sourced from reference TRBV19 and TRBJ1-2, is DGGITQSPKYLFRKEGQNVTLSCEQNLNHDAMYWYRQDPGQGLRLIYYSQIVNDFQKGDIAEGYSVSREKKESFPLTVTSAQKNPTAFYLCASSTTGGYGYTFGSGTRLTVV.